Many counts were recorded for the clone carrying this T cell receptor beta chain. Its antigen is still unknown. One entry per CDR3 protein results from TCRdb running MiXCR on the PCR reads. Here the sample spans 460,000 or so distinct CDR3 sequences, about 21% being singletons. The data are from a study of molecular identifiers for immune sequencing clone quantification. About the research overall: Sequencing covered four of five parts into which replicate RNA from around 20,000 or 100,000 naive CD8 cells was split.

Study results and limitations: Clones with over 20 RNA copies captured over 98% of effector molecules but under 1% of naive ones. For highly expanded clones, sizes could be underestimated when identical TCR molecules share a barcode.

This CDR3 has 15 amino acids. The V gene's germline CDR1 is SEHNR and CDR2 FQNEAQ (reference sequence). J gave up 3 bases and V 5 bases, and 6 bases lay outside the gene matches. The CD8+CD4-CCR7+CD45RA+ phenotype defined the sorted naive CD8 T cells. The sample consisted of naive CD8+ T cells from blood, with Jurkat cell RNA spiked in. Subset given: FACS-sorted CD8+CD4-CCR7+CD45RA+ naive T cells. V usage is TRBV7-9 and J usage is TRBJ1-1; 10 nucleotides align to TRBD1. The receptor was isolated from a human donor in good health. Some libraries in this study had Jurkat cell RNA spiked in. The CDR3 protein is CASSAQTGGHTEAFF. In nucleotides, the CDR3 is TGTGCCAGCAGCGCCCAGACAGGGGGCCACACTGAAGCTTTCTTT.